This T cell receptor (beta chain) originates from a study of OX40 agonist ivuxolimab in advanced cancers. Notes on the research overall: Ivuxolimab, which targeted the costimulatory receptor OX40 (CD134), was an agonistic, fully human IgG2 monoclonal antibody. Intravenous ivuxolimab was administered to patients every 2 weeks at six dose levels: 0.01, 0.1, 0.3, 1.5, 3 and 10 mg/kg. Of the approximately 50 patients in dose escalation, approximately 20 had hepatocellular carcinoma, some 15 had melanoma, 9 had renal cell carcinoma and 9 had head and neck cancer. In the dose-escalation cohort, 75% to 90% of patients were male, and the mean age was roughly 60 years with a range of about 23 to 79. Prior anti-PD-1, anti-PD-L1 or anti-CTLA-4 therapy was permitted, and checkpoint inhibitors had been received by about 36% of dose-escalation patients. Three dose-escalation patients achieved partial responses, one with hepatocellular carcinoma and two with cutaneous melanoma. Peripheral TCRbeta sequencing was intended to test whether TCR sequence diversity was altered and clonal T-cell expansion was caused by ivuxolimab. The monotherapy dose-escalation portion (N ≈ 55 patients) of the phase I ivuxolimab trial is reported in the paper.

Notes on this clone: Its antigen is not yet known. No quality values exist for individual bases; no much larger clone is one base distant.

Via the germline V gene, CDR1 is SGHTA and CDR2 FQGNSA. Spanning cysteine to phenylalanine, the CDR3 consists of 14 amino acids. Only the CDR3 DNA stays, 42 bases, in frame from base 1. The junction shows trimming of 5 bases on V and 8 bases on J, plus 16 bases between the germline ends. To sequence the TCRbeta CDR3 region, genomic DNA was isolated from the sorted cells. The immunoSEQ Assay was used to sequence the TCRbeta CDR3 regions. Held by TCRdb, this immuneACCESS table contains in-frame sequences only and omits some clones. Under half of the omission traces to an unresolved V gene where checked; the cause of the rest is unknown. The table for this sample lists approximately 90,000 clones; around 82% of them were counted only once. 3% to 4% of the sample is held by the ten biggest clonotypes. On the study overall, not on this receptor specifically: In the 0.1-3.0 mg/kg groups, partial responders had among the lowest normalized peripheral clonal expansion, particularly in CD8+ T cells. After ivuxolimab, expanded clones were on average more numerous among CD8+ T cells than among CD4+ T cells. Antigen specificity was not determined for the clonally expanded peripheral T cells. Low levels of normalized T-cell clonal expansion were also seen in some patients who did not respond. At doses of 0.1 to 3.0 mg/kg, clonal expansion of both CD4+ and CD8+ blood T cells was observed from baseline to week 6.

The trial excluded patients who had a history of autoimmune disease or were on systemic immunosuppression. Peripheral blood for TCR sequencing was collected from all dose cohorts at baseline, on cycle 4 day 1, and on cycle 7 day 1. The samples were drawn from a first-in-human, open-label, multicenter phase I dose-escalation trial of ivuxolimab. Adults with locally advanced or metastatic melanoma, renal cell, hepatocellular, or head and neck squamous cell carcinoma were enrolled in the trial. Before TCR sequencing, CD4+ and CD8+ T cells were separately sorted from peripheral blood. The sample was CD4+ or CD8+ T cells sorted from blood, taken in a trial of the OX40 agonist ivuxolimab. The V and J genes are TRBV7-2 and TRBJ2-4; the best D guess is TRBD2, with 6 bases matching. The clonotype originates from an adult with an advanced solid tumor such as melanoma, head and neck, liver or kidney cancer. CDR3 loop: CASSPTAWGDIQYF. The nucleotides read TGTGCCAGCAGCCCTACCGCATGGGGGGACATTCAGTACTTC.